Sequencing of this TCR beta chain was carried out in a study of blood T cell repertoires in COVID-19 (dated by TCRdb to the early 2020s). Describing the broader study: Samples from collaborators originated in the United States, Italy and Spain and spanned both the acute and convalescent phases of COVID-19. A freely available public database, intended as a resource for researchers studying the immune response to SARS-CoV-2, is where the repertoires were released. Subjects who had been exposed to COVID-19, were actively infected with it, or had recovered from it provided the deeply sampled blood TCRbeta repertoires that made up the dataset. The material from the prospective study consisted of cDNA or gDNA derived from T cells, B-cell-depleted T cells, or PBMCs. Samples were obtained from the ongoing ImmuneRACE study (first 160 participants) and from 1,254 subjects provided by 6 global collaborators. Where available, HLA class I and class II types were obtained from metadata supplied by the sample provider rather than from assay-based typing. Nearly every sample came with metadata listing a de-identified subject ID, COVID-19 status, age in years and sex. Study-level results and caveats: How much clinical and demographic metadata was included differed by source and by participant, and the metadata was provided uncurated.

TCRbeta CDR3 regions were amplified from genomic DNA by means of the immunoSEQ Assay, a bias-controlled multiplex PCR. Per the original workflow: The number of nucleated cells in each sample was estimated by amplification of reference gene primers within the assay. To quantify the absolute abundance of each unique TCRbeta CDR3 rearrangement, sequence reads were collapsed and filtered. For each sample, productive Simpson clonality was calculated as the square root of Simpson's diversity index across productive rearrangements. TCRdb stores this immuneACCESS table with in-frame sequences only. Part of the clones is absent; in the studies checked, under half of the shortfall reflects unresolved V genes, and no reason is known for the rest. V and J calls and clone size are as listed in that table; D and trimming were resolved from the DNA. Recorded for this sample are over 70,000 clones; over 60% of them occurred a single time. Of the sample, about half is held by the ten largest clones.

As regards this clone: Its antigen specificity is not known. Within one base of it there is no much larger clone, and no base qualities were kept.

Each collaborating institution followed its own protocols to collect whole blood in K2EDTA tubes. For TCRbeta analysis, collaborators shipped samples in one of three forms: frozen whole blood, isolated PBMCs, or DNA extracted from either of those sample types. There are 15 amino acids in the CDR3, from cysteine to phenylalanine inclusive. Only CDR3 DNA remains: 45 bases, in frame from the first base. Via the germline V gene, CDR1 is SGHRS and CDR2 YFSETQ. Between the V and J ends, shortened by 7 bases and 0 bases respectively, the junction contains 14 bases. The sequencing sample was made of peripheral blood. This clonotype originated in a human donor in a cohort sampled during active COVID-19. The rearranged chain carries TRBV5-1 and TRBJ2-4, and possibly TRBD2, on 6 matching bases. Read as DNA, the sequence is TGCGCCAGCCAAATCGCCGGGGGAGCCAAAAACATTCAGTACTTC. Translated, it gives CASQIAGGAKNIQYF.